The 18 T cell receptor beta chains given below trace back to one sample, sequenced in a study of vaccination effects on CD4 cells after COVID-19. In the ViraFEST assay, antigen-specific CD4+ clonotypes were identified by expansion after peptide-pool stimulation. Isolating CD4+ T cells followed approximately nine days of culture. Nucleocapsid antibody tests were negative, and the vaccine recipients had no prior SARS-CoV-2 infection. Profiled with immunoSEQ multiplex PCR; TCRdb holds only in-frame clones, not every one. Counted here are more than 30,000 clones, roughly 66% occurring once; the ten biggest clones make up about 15%. Their target antigens are unknown. This sample comprised CD4+ T cells from PBMCs cultured with HCoV-OC43 spike peptides, obtained before COVID-19 vaccination. Indicated subset: HCoV-OC43 spike overlapping peptide pool stimulation. Source of these receptors: a human donor who received a COVID-19 vaccine.

V is TRBV19 and J is TRBJ1-2; D is unclear. V was cut by 3 bases and J by 0 bases, with 14 bases left in between. Looked up from germline, CDR1 is LNHDA and CDR2 is SQIVND (reference sequence). The CDR3 is 16 residues long. The CDR3: CASSIRFSDSNYGYTF. The CDR3 DNA reads TGTGCCAGTAGTATTAGGTTCAGCGATTCTAACTATGGCTACACCTTC.

This clone was counted a few times. This chain links TRBV9 with TRBJ2-7; 7 positions agree with TRBD1. Germline lookup yields CDR1 SGDLS and CDR2 YYNGEE. The CDR3 totals 15 residues. V dropped 0 bases and J dropped 5; count of bases not matched to a gene: 8. This chain's CDR3 is CASSVGSLGGDEQYF. The CDR3 DNA sequence: TGTGCCAGCAGCGTAGGATCGCTAGGGGGCGACGAGCAGTACTTC. Combining the CDR3 with reference TRBV9 and TRBJ2-7 gives the whole variable domain DSGVTQTPKHLITATGQRVTLRCSPRSGDLSVYWYQQSLDQGLQFLIQYYNGEERAKGNILERFSAQQFPDLHSELNLSSLELGDSALYFCASSVGSLGGDEQYFGPGTRLTVT.

This clone was seen once. The chain joins TRBV12-3 or TRBV12-4 to TRBJ1-1; no definite D call. Deletions cut 5 bases from V and 7 bases from J, with 11 bases between. This CDR3 has 12 residues. In nucleotides, the CDR3 is TGTGCCAGCAGTAACCCGGGAGGTGAAGCTTTCTTT. Its protein product is CASSNPGGEAFF.

This clone was seen more than once but under ten times. The gene calls are TRBV11-2 and TRBJ1-5, with D tentatively TRBD1 (5 bases). CDR1 and CDR2 (germline): SGHAT, FQNNGV. This CDR3 has 17 residues. The V end lost 3 bases, the J end lost 4 bases, and 19 bases lay between the germline ends. The CDR3 region is CASSFGTVVEGNQPQHF. The DNA of the CDR3 is TGTGCCAGCAGCTTCGGGACGGTCGTAGAGGGGAATCAGCCCCAGCATTTT.

The chain joins TRBV3-1 (or the pseudogene TRBV3-2) to TRBJ2-1; D possibly uses TRBD1 or TRBD2 (5 bases each). CDR3 length: 16 residues. The ends were cut back, 0 bases at V and 7 bases at J, with 16 bases in the middle. From germline, CDR1 is LGHDT and CDR2 YNNKEL (reference sequence). The CDR3 sequence: CASSQDPPPEGNEQFF. The CDR3 bases are TGTGCCAGCAGCCAAGATCCACCCCCCGAGGGGAATGAGCAGTTCTTC.

This clone occurred many times. The gene calls are TRBV5-5 and TRBJ1-2; no definite D call. Germline CDR1 SGHKS, CDR2 YYEKEE (reference sequence). This CDR3 is built from 14 residues. Trimming shortened V by 4 bases and J by 2 bases, and 12 bases separated the two germline ends. CDR3 sequence reads: CASSPGRANYGYTF. DNA for the CDR3: TGTGCCAGCAGCCCCGGTAGAGCCAACTATGGCTACACCTTC.

The chain joins TRBV2 to TRBJ1-6; D is ambiguous. Trimming shortened V by 3 bases and J by 8 bases, and 5 bases separated the two germline ends. Germline V gene data show CDR1 as SNHLY and CDR2 as FYNNEI. The CDR3 is made up of 12 amino acids. CDR3 DNA: TGTGCCAGCAGTGACGGGTATTCACCCCTCCACTTT. Translating gives CASSDGYSPLHF.

The CDR3 is CASSSSYEQYF. Here the CDR3 DNA reads TGTGCCAGCAGCTCCTCCTACGAGCAGTACTTC. The J gene is TRBJ2-7, the V gene TRBV12-3 or TRBV12-4; D is unclear. V lost 6 bases and J 0 bases, leaving 3 bases between the germline ends. The CDR3 spans 11 residues.

This clone was counted a few times. This chain links TRBV19 with TRBJ2-3; maybe TRBD1 (6 bases). The CDR3 covers 16 residues. V was cut by 2 bases and J by 2 bases, with 14 bases left in between. CDR1 and CDR2 (germline): LNHDA, SQIVND (reference sequence). The CDR3 nucleotides are TGTGCCAGTAGTATAAATGGACTGGGACACACAGATACGCAGTATTTT. As protein: CASSINGLGHTDTQYF.

This clone turned up a few times. The chain employs TRBV3-1 (or the pseudogene TRBV3-2) and TRBJ1-1; maybe TRBD1 (5 bases). The germline V gene has CDR1 LGHDT and CDR2 YNNKEL (reference sequence). The CDR3 loop spans 15 amino acids. V was clipped by 2 bases and J by 4 bases, with 14 bases between them. The CDR3 region has the DNA TGTGCCAGCAGCCAATCCGGGGCCAAGAGCACTGAAGCTTTCTTT. As protein: CASSQSGAKSTEAFF.

This chain connects TRBV3-1 (or the pseudogene TRBV3-2) to TRBJ2-7; TRBD2 is a possible D gene (5 bases). The CDR3 length is 13 residues. The ends were cut back, 1 base at V and 12 bases at J, with 16 bases in the middle. The germline CDR1 and CDR2 sequences are LGHDT and YNNKEL (reference sequence). The CDR3 coding sequence is TGTGCCAGCAGCCAAGGACGGAACGGGGATTGGTACTTC. Translated: CASSQGRNGDWYF.

J is TRBJ2-7 and V is TRBV11-2, with 10 bases that match TRBD1. The CDR3 sequence is 15 residues long. V gave up 5 bases and J gave up 9 bases; unmatched junction bases: 13. Germline CDR1 and CDR2: SGHAT and FQNNGV. The CDR3 DNA sequence: TGTGCCAGCAGCACACTCCGGGACAGGGGTTTTGGGCAGTACTTC. This translates into CASSTLRDRGFGQYF.

The chain links TRBV7-6 to TRBJ2-7; TRBD2 matches at 10 bases. Trimming at V came to 4 bases and at J to 2 bases, leaving 2 bases not matched to a gene. Germline V gene data show CDR1 as SGHVS and CDR2 as FNYEAQ. The CDR3 has 14 residues. The CDR3 sequence is CASSSLAGAYEQYF. In DNA form, the CDR3 reads TGTGCCAGCAGCTCGCTAGCGGGAGCCTACGAGCAGTACTTC.

The chain has TRBV6-4 and TRBJ1-5, with D unclear. Germline V gene sequence: CDR1 MRHNA, CDR2 SNTAGT. The CDR3 has 13 residues. V lost 5 bases to trimming and J lost 0 bases, with 5 bases between them. The CDR3 DNA reads TGTGCCAGCAGTAGGAGTAGCAATCAGCCCCAGCATTTT. This codes for CASSRSSNQPQHF.

The chain uses TRBV18 and TRBJ2-5, with D uncertain. The V and J ends lost 3 bases and 2 bases respectively, with 10 bases between them. Looked up from germline, CDR1 is KGHSH and CDR2 is LQKENI. CDR3 length equals 14 residues. For the CDR3, the DNA is TGTGCCAGCTCACCTTACAGAAATCAAGAGACCCAGTACTTC. Its translation is CASSPYRNQETQYF.

CDR3 amino acids: CASSLLRGTGVATNEKLFF. CDR3 DNA: TGTGCCAGCAGCTTATTAAGGGGAACAGGGGTTGCAACTAATGAAAAACTGTTTTTT. The V call is TRBV7-9, the J call TRBJ1-4, with TRBD1 identical over 7 bases. This CDR3 region has 19 residues. V shed 2 bases and J 0 bases; nucleotides not matched to a gene: 12. CDR1 is SEHNR and CDR2 is FQNEAQ in the germline V gene (reference sequence).

The CDR3 coding sequence is TGTGCCAGCAGCGTACTAGCGGGAGCGGGAGGAGAGACCCAGTACTTC. As protein: CASSVLAGAGGETQYF. V usage is TRBV9 and J usage is TRBJ2-5; 10 nucleotides align to TRBD2. V trimming: 1 base; J trimming: 4 bases; junction bases outside the gene matches: 7. CDR3 length equals 16 residues. Looked up from germline, CDR1 is SGDLS and CDR2 is YYNGEE.

This clone was seen only a few times. J is TRBJ1-2 and V is TRBV4-1; TRBD1 might be the D (5 bases). Germline-derived CDR1 and CDR2 are MGHRA and YSYEKL. With 4 bases removed from V and 4 bases from J, the gap between germline ends came to 13 bases. This CDR3 comprises 14 residues. The CDR3 spells CASSRGQLVYGYTF. Here the CDR3 DNA reads TGCGCCAGCAGCCGCGGACAATTAGTCTATGGCTACACCTTC.